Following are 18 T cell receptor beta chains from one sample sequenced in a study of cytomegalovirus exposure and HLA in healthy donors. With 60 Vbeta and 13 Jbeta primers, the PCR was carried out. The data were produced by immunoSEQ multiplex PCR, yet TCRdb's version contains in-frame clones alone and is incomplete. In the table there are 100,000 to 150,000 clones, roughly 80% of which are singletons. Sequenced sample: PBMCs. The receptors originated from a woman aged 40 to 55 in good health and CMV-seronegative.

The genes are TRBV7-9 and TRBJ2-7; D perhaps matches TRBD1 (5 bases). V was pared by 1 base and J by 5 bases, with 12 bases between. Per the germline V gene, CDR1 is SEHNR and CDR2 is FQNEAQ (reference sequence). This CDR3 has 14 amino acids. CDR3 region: CASSLVAGPNEQYF. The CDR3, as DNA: TGTGCCAGCAGCTTAGTGGCAGGGCCCAACGAGCAGTACTTC. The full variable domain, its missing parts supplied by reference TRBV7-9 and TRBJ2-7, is DTGVSQNPRHKITKRGQNVTFRCDPISEHNRLYWYRQTLGQGPEFLTYFQNEAQLEKSRLLSDRFSAERPKGSFSTLEIQRTEQGDSAMYLCASSLVAGPNEQYFGPGTRLTVT.

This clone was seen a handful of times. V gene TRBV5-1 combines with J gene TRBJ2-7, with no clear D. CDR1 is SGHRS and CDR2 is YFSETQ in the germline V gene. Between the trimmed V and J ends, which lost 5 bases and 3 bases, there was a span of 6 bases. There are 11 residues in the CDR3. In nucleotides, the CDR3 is TGCGCCAGCAGAGACATCTACGAGCAGTACTTC. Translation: CASRDIYEQYF.

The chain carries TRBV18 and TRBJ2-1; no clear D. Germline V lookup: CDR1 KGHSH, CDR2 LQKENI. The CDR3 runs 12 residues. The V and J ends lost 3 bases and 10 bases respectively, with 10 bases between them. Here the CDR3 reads CASSPGDSEQFF. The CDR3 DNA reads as TGTGCCAGCTCACCGGGCGATTCGGAGCAGTTCTTC. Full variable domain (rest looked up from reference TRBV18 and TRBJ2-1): NAGVMQNPRHLVRRRGQEARLRCSPMKGHSHVYWYRQLPEEGLKFMVYLQKENIIDESGMPKERFSAEFPKEGPSILRIQQVVRGDSAAYFCASSPGDSEQFFGPGTRLTVL.

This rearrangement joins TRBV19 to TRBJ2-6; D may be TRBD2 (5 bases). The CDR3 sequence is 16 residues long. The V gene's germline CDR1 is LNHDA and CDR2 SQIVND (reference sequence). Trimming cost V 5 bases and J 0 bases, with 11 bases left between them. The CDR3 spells CASSPGSPSGANVLTF. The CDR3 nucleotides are TGTGCCAGTAGTCCGGGGTCGCCCTCTGGGGCCAACGTCCTGACTTTC.

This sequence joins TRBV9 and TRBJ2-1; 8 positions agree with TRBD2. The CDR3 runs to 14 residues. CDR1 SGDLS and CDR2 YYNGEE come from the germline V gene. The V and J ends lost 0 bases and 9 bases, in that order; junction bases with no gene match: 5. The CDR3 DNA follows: TGTGCCAGCAGCGTAGCTCCCCGGGAGGGTGAGCAGTTCTTC. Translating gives CASSVAPREGEQFF.

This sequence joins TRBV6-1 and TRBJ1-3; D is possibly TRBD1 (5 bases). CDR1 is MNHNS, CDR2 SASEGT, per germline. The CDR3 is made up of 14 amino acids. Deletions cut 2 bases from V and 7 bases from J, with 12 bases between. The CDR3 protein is CASSESDKGNTIYF. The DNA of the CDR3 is TGTGCCAGCAGTGAAAGCGACAAGGGGAACACCATATATTTT.

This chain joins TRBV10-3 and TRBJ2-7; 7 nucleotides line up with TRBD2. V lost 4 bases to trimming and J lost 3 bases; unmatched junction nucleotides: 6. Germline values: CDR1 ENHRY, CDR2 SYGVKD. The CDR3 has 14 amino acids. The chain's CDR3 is CAISGSSSGYEQYF. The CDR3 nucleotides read TGTGCCATCAGTGGGTCATCTAGCGGCTACGAGCAGTACTTC.

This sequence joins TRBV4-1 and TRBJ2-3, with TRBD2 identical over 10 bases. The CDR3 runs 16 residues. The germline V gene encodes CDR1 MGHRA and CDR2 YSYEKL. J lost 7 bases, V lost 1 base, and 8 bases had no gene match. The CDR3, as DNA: TGCGCCAGCAGCCAAGCAAGGCTAGCGGGAGCAAATACGCAGTATTTT. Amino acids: CASSQARLAGANTQYF.

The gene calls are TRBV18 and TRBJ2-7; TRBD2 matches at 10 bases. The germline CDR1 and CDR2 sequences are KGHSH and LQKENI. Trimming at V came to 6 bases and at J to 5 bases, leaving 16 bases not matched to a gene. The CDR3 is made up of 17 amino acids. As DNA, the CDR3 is TGTGCCAGCTCTCTAAATCTAGCGGGAGTTGGAGCCGACGAGCAGTACTTC. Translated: CASSLNLAGVGADEQYF.

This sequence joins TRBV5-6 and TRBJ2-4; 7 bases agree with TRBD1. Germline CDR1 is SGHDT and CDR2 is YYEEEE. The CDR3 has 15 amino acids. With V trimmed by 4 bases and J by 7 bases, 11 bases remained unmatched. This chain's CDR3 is CASSPTSRGCNIQYF. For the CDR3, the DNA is TGTGCCAGCAGCCCCACGAGCAGGGGGTGTAACATTCAGTACTTC.

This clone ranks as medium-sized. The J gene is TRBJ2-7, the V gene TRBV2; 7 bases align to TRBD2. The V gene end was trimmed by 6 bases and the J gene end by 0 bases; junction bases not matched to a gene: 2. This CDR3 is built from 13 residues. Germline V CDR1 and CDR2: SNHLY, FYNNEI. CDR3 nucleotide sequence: TGTGCCAGCAGCGCTAGCGGCTCCTACGAGCAGTACTTC. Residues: CASSASGSYEQYF.

CDR3 nucleotides: TGCGCCAGCAGCCAAGAATGGAGGGGCGAGCAGTTCTTC. Its protein product is CASSQEWRGEQFF. The V gene is TRBV4-3, the J gene TRBJ2-1; D may be TRBD2 (6 bases). This CDR3 is 13 amino acids long. With 0 bases removed from V and 10 bases from J, the gap between germline ends came to 10 bases. Looked up from germline, CDR1 is LGHNA and CDR2 is YSLEER.

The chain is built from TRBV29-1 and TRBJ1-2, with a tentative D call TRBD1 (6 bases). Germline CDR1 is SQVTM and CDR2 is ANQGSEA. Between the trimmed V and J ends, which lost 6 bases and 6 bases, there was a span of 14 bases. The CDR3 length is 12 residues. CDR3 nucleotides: TGCAGCGTCGCCAGGGGATTAGATGGCTACACCTTC. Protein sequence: CSVARGLDGYTF.

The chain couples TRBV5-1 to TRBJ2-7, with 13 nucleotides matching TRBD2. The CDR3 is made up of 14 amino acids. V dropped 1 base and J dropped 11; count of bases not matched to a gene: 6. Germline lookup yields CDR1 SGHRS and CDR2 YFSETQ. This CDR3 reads CASSLRGLAGLEYF. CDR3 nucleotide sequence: TGCGCCAGCAGCTTGAGGGGACTAGCGGGATTAGAGTACTTC.

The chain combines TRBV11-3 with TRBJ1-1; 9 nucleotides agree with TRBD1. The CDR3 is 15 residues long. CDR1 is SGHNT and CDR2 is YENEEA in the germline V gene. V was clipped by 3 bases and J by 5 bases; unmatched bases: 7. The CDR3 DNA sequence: TGTGCCAGCAGCTTGGGACAGGGTGGTACGACTGAAGCTTTCTTT. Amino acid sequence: CASSLGQGGTTEAFF.

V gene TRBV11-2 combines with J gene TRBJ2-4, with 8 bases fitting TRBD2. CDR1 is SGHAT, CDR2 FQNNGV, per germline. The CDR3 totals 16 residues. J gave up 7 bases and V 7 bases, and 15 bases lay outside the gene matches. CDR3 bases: TGTGCCAGCACCGTCCGGGGGGGGACCCAGGGGAACATTCAGTACTTC. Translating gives CASTVRGGTQGNIQYF.

CDR3: CASSFPGNEQFF. DNA for the CDR3: TGTGCCAGTAGTTTCCCGGGCAATGAGCAGTTCTTC. This chain joins TRBV19 and TRBJ2-1; D remains unclear. The CDR3 totals 12 residues. Trimming shortened V by 5 bases and J by 6 bases, and 8 bases separated the two germline ends. Germline-derived CDR1 and CDR2 are LNHDA and SQIVND (reference sequence).

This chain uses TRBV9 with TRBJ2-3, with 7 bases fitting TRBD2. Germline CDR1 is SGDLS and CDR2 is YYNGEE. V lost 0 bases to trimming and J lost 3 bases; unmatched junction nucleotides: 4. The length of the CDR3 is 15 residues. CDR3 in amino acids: CASSVGSGITDTQYF. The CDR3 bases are TGTGCCAGCAGCGTAGGAAGCGGGATTACAGATACGCAGTATTTT. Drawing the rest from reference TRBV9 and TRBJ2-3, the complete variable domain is DSGVTQTPKHLITATGQRVTLRCSPRSGDLSVYWYQQSLDQGLQFLIQYYNGEERAKGNILERFSAQQFPDLHSELNLSSLELGDSALYFCASSVGSGITDTQYFGPGTRLTVL.